These T cell receptor beta chains were read from a single sample in a study of blood T cell repertoires in COVID-19. Sequenced by immunoSEQ multiplex PCR; TCRdb stores in-frame clones only, minus some. The repertoire holds about 41,000 clones, with approximately 87% as singletons. Specimen: peripheral blood. The origin of the receptors is a man aged 40-49 years with COVID-19, enrolled during active disease. CDR3s include the opening cysteine and the closing phenylalanine or tryptophan. Each record gives: J gene, V gene, D gene, clone size, CDR3 DNA, CDR3 protein. The D gene is left open where the match is weak. Clone size is shown for a subset of rows, as once, few, many or a class of expanded clone.

J: TRBJ1-5
V: TRBV7-9
D: .
size: once
DNA: TGTGCCAGCAGCCCCCGCGGGGCCGGCAATCAGCCCCAGCATTTT
CDR3: CASSPRGAGNQPQHF

J: TRBJ2-7
V: TRBV11-2
D: .
size: .
DNA: TGTGCCAGCAGCCAGGCAGGGACCTACGAGCAGTACTTC
CDR3: CASSQAGTYEQYF

J: TRBJ2-1
V: TRBV14
D: .
size: .
DNA: TGTGCCAGCAGCCAGCGGCGATTGAGACTGGATGAGCAGTTCTTC
CDR3: CASSQRRLRLDEQFF

J: TRBJ2-1
V: TRBV10-3
D: .
size: .
DNA: TGTGCCATCAGTGATAGCAACCATGAGCAGTTCTTC
CDR3: CAISDSNHEQFF

J: TRBJ1-4
V: TRBV1
D: .
size: .
DNA: TGCACCAGCAGCCAACGGACAAACCGGGACAGTAGTTCCGCAACTAATGAAAAACTGTTTTTT
CDR3: CTSSQRTNRDSSSATNEKLFF

J: TRBJ1-2
V: TRBV28
D: .
size: .
DNA: TGTGCCAGCAGTTTGTCGGGGGGCAGCTATGGCTACACCTTC
CDR3: CASSLSGGSYGYTF

J: TRBJ2-1
V: TRBV5-1
D: TRBD2
size: .
DNA: TGCGCCAGCAGCTTGGCCCAAGCGGGAGCGAGGGTAAATGAGCAGTTCTTC
CDR3: CASSLAQAGARVNEQFF

J: TRBJ1-5
V: TRBV28
D: .
size: .
DNA: TGTGCCAGCAGTTTCGGGACAAAGGATCAGCCCCAGCATTTT
CDR3: CASSFGTKDQPQHF

J: TRBJ2-5
V: TRBV3-1/TRBV3-2
D: TRBD2
size: .
DNA: TGTGCCAGCAGCCAAGTACCGGGGGGGCCGGGGACCCAGTACTTC
CDR3: CASSQVPGGPGTQYF

J: TRBJ1-2
V: TRBV10-3
D: TRBD1
size: .
DNA: TGTGCCACCCAGGGACAGCACCTTAACTATGGCTACACCTTC
CDR3: CATQGQHLNYGYTF

J: TRBJ1-1
V: TRBV15
D: .
size: .
DNA: TGTGCCACCAGCAGAGGGACAGAAGATGAAGCTTTCTTT
CDR3: CATSRGTEDEAFF

J: TRBJ2-2
V: TRBV15
D: TRBD2
size: .
DNA: TGTGCCACCAGCAGAGTCGCCGGGGGGGACCCCTCGAACACCGGGGAGCTGTTTTTT
CDR3: CATSRVAGGDPSNTGELFF

J: TRBJ1-1
V: TRBV29-1
D: .
size: .
DNA: TGCAGCGTTGTAAGAGACGGGAGCACTGAAGCTTTCTTT
CDR3: CSVVRDGSTEAFF

J: TRBJ2-5
V: TRBV3-1/TRBV3-2
D: .
size: once
DNA: TGTGCCAGCAGCCAGTCACAGGGTGGGACCCAGTACTTC
CDR3: CASSQSQGGTQYF

J: TRBJ1-2
V: TRBV6-5
D: TRBD1
size: .
DNA: TGTGCCAGCAGGGTTCCGGGACAGAGCTTTGGTGGCTACACCTTC
CDR3: CASRVPGQSFGGYTF

J: TRBJ1-1
V: TRBV11-3
D: TRBD1
size: .
DNA: TGTGCCAGCAACCGGGACAGCCGAGAAGCTTTCTTT
CDR3: CASNRDSREAFF

J: TRBJ1-2
V: TRBV27
D: .
size: .
DNA: TGTGCCAGCAGTGGGGAGGACTATGGCTACACCTTC
CDR3: CASSGEDYGYTF

J: TRBJ2-3
V: TRBV5-8
D: TRBD2
size: .
DNA: TGTGCCAGCAGCCTGCGACTAGCGGGGGTGACTAGCACAGATACGCAGTATTTT
CDR3: CASSLRLAGVTSTDTQYF

J: TRBJ2-7
V: TRBV7-6
D: TRBD1
size: once
DNA: TGTGCCAGCAGTCAAGACGCCGGGACAGTCTACGAGCAGTACTTC
CDR3: CASSQDAGTVYEQYF

J: TRBJ1-5
V: TRBV5-5
D: .
size: .
DNA: TGTGCCAGCAGCCGAGGGCCCGCCAATCAGCCCCAGCATTTT
CDR3: CASSRGPANQPQHF

J: TRBJ2-1
V: TRBV20-1
D: .
size: .
DNA: TGCAGTGCTAGCCTCTACAATGAGCAGTTCTTC
CDR3: CSASLYNEQFF

J: TRBJ2-2
V: TRBV9
D: .
size: few
DNA: TGTGCCAGCAGCGTAGGATCGGGCACCGGGGAGCTGTTTTTT
CDR3: CASSVGSGTGELFF

J: TRBJ2-7
V: TRBV27
D: TRBD1
size: medium-sized
DNA: TGTGCCAGCGGACGACAGGGGAACTACGAGCAGTACTTC
CDR3: CASGRQGNYEQYF

J: TRBJ2-7
V: TRBV29-1
D: TRBD1
size: once
DNA: TGCAGCGTGGGAAGGACAGGCGGGGAGCAGTACTTC
CDR3: CSVGRTGGEQYF

J: TRBJ1-1
V: TRBV30
D: TRBD1
size: few
DNA: TGTGCCTGGACTCGACAGGGGGCTGGGACTGAAGCTTTCTTT
CDR3: CAWTRQGAGTEAFF

J: TRBJ2-5
V: TRBV7-9
D: TRBD1
size: .
DNA: TGTGCCAGCAGCCGGACAGGGGAAGGGGAGACCCAGTACTTC
CDR3: CASSRTGEGETQYF

J: TRBJ2-5
V: TRBV5-4
D: TRBD1
size: once
DNA: TGTGCCAGCAGCGGGGGTAGGGACAGGGTGCGGGAGACCCAGTACTTC
CDR3: CASSGGRDRVRETQYF

J: TRBJ2-2
V: TRBV4-1
D: .
size: .
DNA: TGCGCCAGCAGCTCTCTCGAGTCGAGAGGGAGCGCCGGGGAGCTGTTTTTT
CDR3: CASSSLESRGSAGELFF

J: TRBJ1-5
V: TRBV19
D: .
size: .
DNA: TGTGCCAGTAGGTCCTCTGGAGCTAGCAATCAGCCCCAGCATTTT
CDR3: CASRSSGASNQPQHF

J: TRBJ2-6
V: TRBV5-1
D: TRBD1
size: .
DNA: TGCGCCAGCAGCTTGGAGGGGGCGCTGGATGGGGCCAACGTCCTGACTTTC
CDR3: CASSLEGALDGANVLTF

J: TRBJ1-1
V: TRBV14
D: .
size: .
DNA: TGTGCCAGCAGCCAAGGTTATGAAGCTTTCTTT
CDR3: CASSQGYEAFF

J: TRBJ2-3
V: TRBV19
D: .
size: .
DNA: TGTGCCAGTACCCGGTCCAGGGGCACAGATACGCAGTATTTT
CDR3: CASTRSRGTDTQYF

J: TRBJ2-3
V: TRBV5-6
D: .
size: few
DNA: TGTGCCAGCAGACTGGTCGGTCGACAAGATACGCAGTATTTT
CDR3: CASRLVGRQDTQYF

J: TRBJ1-1
V: TRBV19
D: .
size: .
DNA: TGTGCCAGTAGTGGACTAAACGGGGCCGTTAGGGAAGCTTTCTTT
CDR3: CASSGLNGAVREAFF

J: TRBJ1-5
V: TRBV28
D: TRBD1
size: .
DNA: TGTGCCAGCAGTTTGGTAGGGACAGGGCGTCAGCCCCAGCATTTT
CDR3: CASSLVGTGRQPQHF

J: TRBJ2-4
V: TRBV21-1
D: .
size: .
DNA: TGTGCCAGGTCAGGGTCGGGAAACATTCAGTACTTC
CDR3: CARSGSGNIQYF

J: TRBJ2-2
V: TRBV5-1
D: TRBD2
size: .
DNA: TGCGCCAGCAGCCCCGCCGTACCGGGACTAGCGGGAGGAAAGACCGGGGAGCTGTTTTTT
CDR3: CASSPAVPGLAGGKTGELFF

J: TRBJ2-7
V: TRBV7-8
D: TRBD1
size: .
DNA: TGTGCCAGCAGCTTAGTCCGGACAGGCTACGAGCAGTACTTC
CDR3: CASSLVRTGYEQYF

J: TRBJ1-1
V: TRBV20-1
D: .
size: once
DNA: TGCAGTGCTAGGAGGGAGACTGAAGCTTTCTTT
CDR3: CSARRETEAFF

J: TRBJ2-3
V: TRBV11-3
D: .
size: .
DNA: TGTGCCAGCAGCTTAGGTGTCTCATCGGGTCTGGCAGATACGCAGTATTTT
CDR3: CASSLGVSSGLADTQYF

J: TRBJ2-5
V: TRBV4-1
D: TRBD2
size: .
DNA: TGCGCCAGCAGCCAAGATCACAGCGGGGGATACGGTAAAGAGACCCAGTACTTC
CDR3: CASSQDHSGGYGKETQYF

J: TRBJ2-7
V: TRBV28
D: TRBD1
size: .
DNA: TGTGCCAGCAGTTTCCACCGGACAGGGTACGACGAGCAGTACTTC
CDR3: CASSFHRTGYDEQYF

J: TRBJ2-4
V: TRBV5-6
D: .
size: .
DNA: TGTGCCAGCAGCTGGTTGGGGGGTCTAGCCAAAAACATTCAGTACTTC
CDR3: CASSWLGGLAKNIQYF

J: TRBJ2-7
V: TRBV12-3/TRBV12-4
D: .
size: .
DNA: TGTGCCAGCAGTTTAGGGACTATCTACGAGCAGTACTTC
CDR3: CASSLGTIYEQYF

J: TRBJ2-7
V: TRBV6-5
D: .
size: .
DNA: TGTGCCAGCGCTAGTCTCGAGCAGTACTTC
CDR3: CASASLEQYF

J: TRBJ1-1
V: TRBV4-1
D: .
size: few
DNA: TGCGCCAGCAGCCAAGACTTTAGAGCTTTCTTT
CDR3: CASSQDFRAFF

J: TRBJ2-7
V: TRBV27
D: .
size: once
DNA: TGTGCCAGCAGTTTATCACAGGGAACTAGCTCCTACGAGCAGTACTTC
CDR3: CASSLSQGTSSYEQYF

J: TRBJ2-5
V: TRBV9
D: TRBD2
size: .
DNA: TGTGCCAGCAGCGTAGGGAATAGCGGGGGTACCGAGTGGGGGACCCAGTACTTC
CDR3: CASSVGNSGGTEWGTQYF

J: TRBJ2-3
V: TRBV10-2
D: .
size: .
DNA: TGCGCCACTCGGGGGAGTGTCACAGATACGCAGTATTTT
CDR3: CATRGSVTDTQYF

J: TRBJ1-5
V: TRBV7-4
D: .
size: .
DNA: TGTGCCAGCAGCTCCGAGTCCCAGCATTTT
CDR3: CASSSESQHF

J: TRBJ1-1
V: TRBV5-1
D: .
size: .
DNA: TGCGCCAGCAGCTTTTTACAGGGTGAAGCTTTCTTT
CDR3: CASSFLQGEAFF

J: TRBJ1-5
V: TRBV10-3
D: .
size: .
DNA: TGTGCCATCAGTGAGGGGATCCCCGGGACAAGCAATCAGCCCCAGCATTTT
CDR3: CAISEGIPGTSNQPQHF

J: TRBJ2-1
V: TRBV27
D: TRBD2
size: .
DNA: TGTGCCAGCAGCTCTAGCGGAGGGAGCTCCTACAATGAGCAGTTCTTC
CDR3: CASSSSGGSSYNEQFF

J: TRBJ2-5
V: TRBV18
D: .
size: .
DNA: TGTGCCAGCTCACCCGCCGGAGAGACCCAGTACTTC
CDR3: CASSPAGETQYF

J: TRBJ2-5
V: TRBV7-9
D: .
size: .
DNA: TGTGCCAGCAGCTTAGCGGAGAATGGGGAGACCCAGTACTTC
CDR3: CASSLAENGETQYF

J: TRBJ2-2
V: TRBV7-2
D: .
size: .
DNA: TGTGCCAGCAGCCTAGTCCCCGGCGGTCCTCTTCGCACCGGGGAGCTGTTTTTT
CDR3: CASSLVPGGPLRTGELFF

J: TRBJ2-3
V: TRBV7-9
D: .
size: .
DNA: TGTGCCAGCAGCTCACAAACAGATACGCAGTATTTT
CDR3: CASSSQTDTQYF

J: TRBJ2-3
V: TRBV18
D: TRBD2
size: few
DNA: TGTGCCAGCTCACCTAGCGGGGGATACACAGATACGCAGTATTTT
CDR3: CASSPSGGYTDTQYF